This T cell receptor beta chain stems from a study of a mutant IDH1 vaccine in newly diagnosed glioma. For the study at large: Of the patients given treatment, about 62% were male and 37.5% were female, and a mean age of approximately 40 years was recorded.

Points on this clone: Its antigen is unknown.

Time point denoted: week 5, during vaccination. The study gave 300 ug of mutant IDH1 20-mer peptide per vaccine dose, with topical imiquimod. Diagnosis in the donors showed new WHO grade 3 or 4 astrocytomas that were IDH1-mutant and ATRX-lost. Data came from immunoSEQ multiplex PCR; TCRdb stores just in-frame clones and leaves some out. The repertoire holds over 45,000 clones, with about 80% as singletons. Germline CDR1 KGHSH, CDR2 LQKENI. Trimming pared 4 bases from V and 3 bases from J, leaving 10 bases between. CDR3 size: 15 residues. This TCR derives from a man aged 30 to 39 with glioma. The sequencing here drew on PBMCs, taken from a glioma patient whose treatment included an IDH1 peptide vaccine. The chain joins TRBV18 to TRBJ1-6, with TRBD1 as a possible D gene (5 bases). The DNA of the CDR3 is TGTGCCAGCTCACTGATACAGGACTATAATTCACCCCTCCACTTT. This translates into CASSLIQDYNSPLHF.